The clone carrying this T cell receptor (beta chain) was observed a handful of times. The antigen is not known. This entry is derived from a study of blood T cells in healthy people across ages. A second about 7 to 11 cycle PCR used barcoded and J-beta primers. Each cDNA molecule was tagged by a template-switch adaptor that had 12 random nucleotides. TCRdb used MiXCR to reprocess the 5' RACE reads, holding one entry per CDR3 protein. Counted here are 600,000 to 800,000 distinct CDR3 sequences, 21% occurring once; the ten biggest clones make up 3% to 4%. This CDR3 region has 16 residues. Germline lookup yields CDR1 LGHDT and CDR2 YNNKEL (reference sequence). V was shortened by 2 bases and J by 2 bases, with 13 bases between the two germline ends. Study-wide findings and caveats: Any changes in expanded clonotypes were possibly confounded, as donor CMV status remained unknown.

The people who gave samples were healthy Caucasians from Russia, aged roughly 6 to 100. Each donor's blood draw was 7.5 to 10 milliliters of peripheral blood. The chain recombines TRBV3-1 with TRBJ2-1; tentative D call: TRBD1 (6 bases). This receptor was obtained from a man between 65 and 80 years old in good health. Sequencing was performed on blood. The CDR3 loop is CASSQWGTNAYNEQFF. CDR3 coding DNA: TGTGCCAGCAGCCAATGGGGGACAAATGCCTACAATGAGCAGTTCTTC.